The 3 T cell receptor beta chains below were found in one sample sequenced in a study of siplizumab effects on memory and regulatory T cells. Data came from immunoSEQ multiplex PCR; TCRdb stores just in-frame clones and leaves some out. The data contain 100,000 or so clones, 75% to 95% of them singletons. The specimen sequenced was CD4+ T cells sorted from blood. Every receptor here comes from a human donor in good health.

The J gene is TRBJ2-7, the V gene TRBV11-2; 14 bases align to TRBD2. With 4 bases clipped from V and 2 bases from J, the junction kept 1 base outside the gene matches. The CDR3 extends over 15 amino acids. Germline CDR1 and CDR2: SGHAT and FQNNGV. In nucleotides, the CDR3 is TGTGCCAGCAGCTCGGGACTAGCGGGGGCCTACGAGCAGTACTTC. It encodes CASSSGLAGAYEQYF.

The chain uses TRBV4-3 and TRBJ2-3, with 7 nucleotides matching TRBD2. With 5 bases clipped from V and 4 bases from J, the junction kept 3 bases outside the gene matches. In germline, CDR1 is LGHNA, CDR2 YSLEER. The length of the CDR3 is 13 residues. The CDR3 is CASSDRGADTQYF. CDR3 nucleotide sequence: TGCGCCAGCAGCGATCGGGGGGCAGATACGCAGTATTTT.

The genes are TRBV5-1 and TRBJ2-6; possible D gene TRBD1, 6 bases. V gave up 5 bases and J gave up 0 bases, with 18 bases separating them. This CDR3 region has 18 residues. Germline V gene lookup returns CDR1 SGHRS and CDR2 YFSETQ. The CDR3: CASSIQTGLSSGANVLTF. Written as DNA, the CDR3 is TGCGCCAGCAGTATCCAGACAGGACTGAGCTCTGGGGCCAACGTCCTGACTTTC. The whole variable domain, remainder taken from reference TRBV5-1 and TRBJ2-6, is KAGVTQTPRYLIKTRGQQVTLSCSPISGHRSVSWYQQTPGQGLQFLFEYFSETQRNKGNFPGRFSGRQFSNSRSEMNVSTLELGDSALYLCASSIQTGLSSGANVLTFGAGSRLTVL.